This T cell receptor beta chain is from a study of blood T cells in healthy people across ages. Germline V gives CDR1 SQVTM, CDR2 ANQGSEA. The V end lost 2 bases, the J end lost 0 bases, and 7 bases lay between the germline ends. This CDR3 spans 13 amino acids. The second PCR ran roughly 6 to 12 cycles with a sample-barcoded 5' primer and J-beta primers. From the 5' RACE reads, TCRdb called clonotypes with MiXCR, one entry per CDR3 protein. Of around 1,000,000 distinct CDR3 sequences in the sample, roughly a quarter were seen once. This clonotype appeared a few times. These data were also reused for a study on T cells of mothers and their children.

The sequencing input was blood. The sequence derives from a girl aged 2 to 10 in good health. This chain links TRBV29-1 with TRBJ1-2; no clear D. The CDR3 DNA reads as TGCAGCGTTGAATATGATCCTAACTATGGCTACACCTTC. This sequence encodes CSVEYDPNYGYTF.